A selection of T cell receptor beta chains follows, all from one sample in a study of cytotoxic CD8 clonotypes in ibrutinib-treated CLL. Data came from immunoSEQ multiplex PCR; TCRdb stores just in-frame clones and leaves some out. The sample holds under 150,000 clones, 84% seen once. The starting material was PBMCs, obtained after 24 months of ibrutinib treatment. The receptors were gathered from a human donor with chronic lymphocytic leukemia. CDR3s include the opening cysteine and the closing phenylalanine or tryptophan. Each record gives: J gene, V gene, clone size, D gene, CDR3 protein, CDR3 DNA. D genes are given only for firm matches. Where a row states a size, it is once, few, many or the class of an expanded clone; other rows omit it.

J gene: TRBJ1-1
V gene: TRBV6-1
clone size: NA
D gene: NA
CDR3 protein: CAGSGFATGTEAFF
CDR3 DNA: TGTGCCGGATCAGGGTTCGCCACGGGCACTGAAGCTTTCTTT

J gene: TRBJ1-3
V gene: TRBV7-9
clone size: NA
D gene: NA
CDR3 protein: CASSDSGNTIYF
CDR3 DNA: TGTGCCAGCAGCGACTCTGGAAACACCATATATTTT

J gene: TRBJ2-5
V gene: TRBV5-4
clone size: NA
D gene: NA
CDR3 protein: CASSSAGARQETQYF
CDR3 DNA: TGTGCCAGCAGCTCGGCCGGGGCGCGGCAAGAGACCCAGTACTTC

J gene: TRBJ2-5
V gene: TRBV2
clone size: NA
D gene: TRBD2
CDR3 protein: CASRRRLAGGLKTQYF
CDR3 DNA: TGTGCCAGCAGGCGGAGATTAGCGGGGGGTCTCAAGACCCAGTACTTC

J gene: TRBJ2-3
V gene: TRBV4-3
clone size: NA
D gene: TRBD2
CDR3 protein: CASSQTRLAGNPSTDTQYF
CDR3 DNA: TGCGCCAGCAGCCAAACCCGACTAGCGGGGAACCCTAGCACAGATACGCAGTATTTT

J gene: TRBJ1-6
V gene: TRBV11-2
clone size: NA
D gene: TRBD1
CDR3 protein: CASSPWDSGYSPLHF
CDR3 DNA: TGTGCCAGCAGCCCTTGGGACAGCGGATATTCACCCCTCCACTTT

J gene: TRBJ1-6
V gene: TRBV6-1
clone size: once
D gene: NA
CDR3 protein: CASSGRYNSPLHF
CDR3 DNA: TGTGCCAGCAGTGGCCGCTATAATTCACCCCTCCACTTT

J gene: TRBJ2-7
V gene: TRBV6-5
clone size: NA
D gene: NA
CDR3 protein: CASSSGRNYEQYF
CDR3 DNA: TGTGCCAGCTCCTCCGGACGGAACTACGAGCAGTACTTC

J gene: TRBJ2-1
V gene: TRBV9
clone size: NA
D gene: TRBD1
CDR3 protein: CASSVARGHYNEQFF
CDR3 DNA: TGTGCCAGCAGCGTAGCCAGGGGGCATTACAATGAGCAGTTCTTC

J gene: TRBJ2-3
V gene: TRBV11-2
clone size: NA
D gene: TRBD1
CDR3 protein: CASSLGQGALIDTQYF
CDR3 DNA: TGTGCCAGCAGCTTAGGACAGGGGGCTTTGATAGATACGCAGTATTTT

J gene: TRBJ2-1
V gene: TRBV5-8
clone size: NA
D gene: NA
CDR3 protein: CASSGGYFGNEQFF
CDR3 DNA: TGTGCCAGCAGCGGAGGATATTTCGGGAATGAGCAGTTCTTC

J gene: TRBJ2-2
V gene: TRBV18
clone size: NA
D gene: NA
CDR3 protein: CASSRNTGELFF
CDR3 DNA: TGTGCCAGCTCACGGAACACCGGGGAGCTGTTTTTT

J gene: TRBJ1-2
V gene: TRBV10-1
clone size: NA
D gene: NA
CDR3 protein: CASSEQKNYGYTF
CDR3 DNA: TGCGCCAGCAGTGAGCAGAAGAACTATGGCTACACCTTC

J gene: TRBJ2-1
V gene: TRBV19
clone size: NA
D gene: TRBD1
CDR3 protein: CASSSQSGTGWFF
CDR3 DNA: TGTGCCAGTAGTAGTCAGTCCGGGACAGGGTGGTTCTTC

J gene: TRBJ2-7
V gene: TRBV12-2
clone size: NA
D gene: NA
CDR3 protein: CASRLYPDRGDCGRYEQYF
CDR3 DNA: TGTGCAAGTCGCTTATACCCAGACAGGGGTGATTGTGGTCGCTACGAGCAGTACTTC

J gene: TRBJ1-1
V gene: TRBV6-1
clone size: NA
D gene: NA
CDR3 protein: CASSEDLGRGNVEAFF
CDR3 DNA: TGTGCCAGCAGTGAAGATCTGGGGAGGGGTAACGTTGAAGCTTTCTTT

J gene: TRBJ1-2
V gene: TRBV29-1
clone size: NA
D gene: NA
CDR3 protein: CSVADGDFLYGYTF
CDR3 DNA: TGCAGCGTTGCTGACGGGGATTTCCTCTATGGCTACACCTTC

J gene: TRBJ1-2
V gene: TRBV2
clone size: NA
D gene: NA
CDR3 protein: CASSEPRGGSYGYTF
CDR3 DNA: TGTGCCAGCAGTGAACCCAGGGGAGGGAGTTATGGCTACACCTTC

J gene: TRBJ1-6
V gene: TRBV30
clone size: NA
D gene: NA
CDR3 protein: CAWSGDRTANSNSPLHF
CDR3 DNA: TGTGCCTGGAGTGGAGACCGGACAGCCAATTCTAATTCACCCCTCCACTTT

J gene: TRBJ1-1
V gene: TRBV7-2
clone size: once
D gene: TRBD1
CDR3 protein: CASSLYRDRAFF
CDR3 DNA: TGTGCCAGCAGCTTATACCGGGACAGGGCTTTCTTT

J gene: TRBJ1-6
V gene: TRBV14
clone size: NA
D gene: TRBD1
CDR3 protein: CASSQEQGMGSPLHF
CDR3 DNA: TGTGCCAGCAGCCAAGAACAGGGGATGGGTTCACCCCTCCACTTT

J gene: TRBJ2-3
V gene: TRBV30
clone size: NA
D gene: NA
CDR3 protein: CAWKAGATTDTQYF
CDR3 DNA: TGTGCCTGGAAGGCGGGGGCCACCACAGATACGCAGTATTTT

J gene: TRBJ1-1
V gene: TRBV6-5
clone size: NA
D gene: NA
CDR3 protein: CASRTGNTEAFF
CDR3 DNA: TGTGCCAGCAGGACAGGGAACACTGAAGCTTTCTTT

J gene: TRBJ1-1
V gene: TRBV6-5
clone size: NA
D gene: NA
CDR3 protein: CASSTSRSSTEAFF
CDR3 DNA: TGTGCCAGCTCGACTTCCAGGAGTAGCACTGAAGCTTTCTTT

J gene: TRBJ2-7
V gene: TRBV5-6
clone size: once
D gene: NA
CDR3 protein: CASRNAGSYEQYF
CDR3 DNA: TGTGCCAGCAGAAATGCGGGTTCCTACGAGCAGTACTTC

J gene: TRBJ1-1
V gene: TRBV6-5
clone size: NA
D gene: TRBD1
CDR3 protein: CASTNTGVNTEAFF
CDR3 DNA: TGTGCCAGCACGAATACAGGGGTGAACACTGAAGCTTTCTTT

J gene: TRBJ1-2
V gene: TRBV5-6
clone size: NA
D gene: NA
CDR3 protein: CASSLTVGWQYYGYTF
CDR3 DNA: TGTGCCAGCAGCTTGACGGTGGGTTGGCAGTACTATGGCTACACCTTC

J gene: TRBJ1-1
V gene: TRBV27
clone size: NA
D gene: TRBD1
CDR3 protein: CASSPDRKNTEAFF
CDR3 DNA: TGTGCCAGCAGTCCGGACAGGAAGAACACTGAAGCTTTCTTT

J gene: TRBJ1-2
V gene: TRBV9
clone size: NA
D gene: NA
CDR3 protein: CASSVVSQGGGYTF
CDR3 DNA: TGTGCCAGCAGCGTAGTTTCACAGGGAGGTGGCTACACCTTC

J gene: TRBJ1-6
V gene: TRBV6-6
clone size: NA
D gene: NA
CDR3 protein: CASTLGRDSPLHF
CDR3 DNA: TGTGCCAGCACCTTAGGCAGGGATTCACCCCTCCACTTT

J gene: TRBJ1-2
V gene: TRBV4-3
clone size: NA
D gene: NA
CDR3 protein: CASSRNREDGYTF
CDR3 DNA: TGCGCCAGCAGCCGAAACCGAGAAGATGGCTACACCTTC

J gene: TRBJ2-7
V gene: TRBV19
clone size: NA
D gene: TRBD1
CDR3 protein: CASSKSGTGGYEQYF
CDR3 DNA: TGTGCCAGTAGTAAATCCGGGACAGGGGGCTACGAGCAGTACTTC

J gene: TRBJ1-2
V gene: TRBV5-4
clone size: NA
D gene: NA
CDR3 protein: CASSLVGTGYGYTF
CDR3 DNA: TGTGCCAGCAGCTTGGTCGGCACAGGCTATGGCTACACCTTC

J gene: TRBJ2-5
V gene: TRBV19
clone size: NA
D gene: TRBD2
CDR3 protein: CATQTSTSGGNQYF
CDR3 DNA: TGTGCCACCCAGACTTCGACTAGCGGGGGTAACCAGTACTTC

J gene: TRBJ2-7
V gene: TRBV9
clone size: NA
D gene: NA
CDR3 protein: CASSVDGARPREQYF
CDR3 DNA: TGTGCCAGCAGCGTAGACGGGGCCCGCCCACGCGAGCAGTACTTC

J gene: TRBJ1-3
V gene: TRBV4-1
clone size: once
D gene: NA
CDR3 protein: CASSQEEFTGTFSGNTIYF
CDR3 DNA: TGCGCCAGCAGCCAAGAAGAATTTACAGGGACCTTCTCTGGAAACACCATATATTTT

J gene: TRBJ1-4
V gene: TRBV6-6
clone size: NA
D gene: NA
CDR3 protein: CASSQQGYGEKLFF
CDR3 DNA: TGTGCCAGCAGTCAGCAGGGGTACGGTGAAAAACTGTTTTTT

J gene: TRBJ1-3
V gene: TRBV27
clone size: NA
D gene: NA
CDR3 protein: CASSLMQGNTIYF
CDR3 DNA: TGTGCCAGCAGTTTAATGCAGGGAAACACCATATATTTT

J gene: TRBJ1-6
V gene: TRBV7-9
clone size: once
D gene: NA
CDR3 protein: CASTLPGGNSPLHF
CDR3 DNA: TGTGCCAGCACCCTCCCTGGGGGGAATTCACCCCTCCACTTT

J gene: TRBJ1-2
V gene: TRBV14
clone size: NA
D gene: NA
CDR3 protein: CASSQDSFLSYTF
CDR3 DNA: TGTGCCAGCAGCCAAGACAGCTTCTTAAGCTACACCTTC

J gene: TRBJ1-2
V gene: TRBV21-1
clone size: few
D gene: NA
CDR3 protein: CASSANRETEDYGYTF
CDR3 DNA: TGTGCCAGCAGCGCCAACAGGGAGACGGAAGACTATGGCTACACCTTC

J gene: TRBJ1-6
V gene: TRBV7-3
clone size: NA
D gene: TRBD1
CDR3 protein: CASSLMARGPNSPLHF
CDR3 DNA: TGTGCCAGCAGCTTAATGGCCAGGGGGCCCAATTCACCCCTCCACTTT

J gene: TRBJ2-7
V gene: TRBV6-1
clone size: once
D gene: NA
CDR3 protein: CASSEDYVRYEQYF
CDR3 DNA: TGTGCCAGCAGTGAAGATTATGTGAGGTACGAGCAGTACTTC

J gene: TRBJ1-2
V gene: TRBV7-2
clone size: NA
D gene: TRBD1
CDR3 protein: CASSLDTRGSFGSYTF
CDR3 DNA: TGTGCCAGCAGCTTAGATACCAGGGGGAGTTTCGGTAGCTACACCTTC

J gene: TRBJ1-5
V gene: TRBV2
clone size: NA
D gene: NA
CDR3 protein: CASSKGERGPQHF
CDR3 DNA: TGTGCCAGCAGTAAAGGAGAGAGGGGGCCCCAGCATTTT

J gene: TRBJ1-4
V gene: TRBV28
clone size: NA
D gene: NA
CDR3 protein: CASSLDLSGGEKLFF
CDR3 DNA: TGTGCCAGCAGTTTGGACCTTTCCGGGGGTGAAAAACTGTTTTTT

J gene: TRBJ2-6
V gene: TRBV2
clone size: NA
D gene: NA
CDR3 protein: CASSELGRGSGANVLTF
CDR3 DNA: TGTGCCAGCAGTGAACTGGGCAGGGGATCTGGGGCCAACGTCCTGACTTTC

J gene: TRBJ2-2
V gene: TRBV5-4
clone size: few
D gene: TRBD1
CDR3 protein: CASSPPTGGTGELFF
CDR3 DNA: TGTGCCAGCAGCCCACCGACAGGGGGCACCGGGGAGCTGTTTTTT